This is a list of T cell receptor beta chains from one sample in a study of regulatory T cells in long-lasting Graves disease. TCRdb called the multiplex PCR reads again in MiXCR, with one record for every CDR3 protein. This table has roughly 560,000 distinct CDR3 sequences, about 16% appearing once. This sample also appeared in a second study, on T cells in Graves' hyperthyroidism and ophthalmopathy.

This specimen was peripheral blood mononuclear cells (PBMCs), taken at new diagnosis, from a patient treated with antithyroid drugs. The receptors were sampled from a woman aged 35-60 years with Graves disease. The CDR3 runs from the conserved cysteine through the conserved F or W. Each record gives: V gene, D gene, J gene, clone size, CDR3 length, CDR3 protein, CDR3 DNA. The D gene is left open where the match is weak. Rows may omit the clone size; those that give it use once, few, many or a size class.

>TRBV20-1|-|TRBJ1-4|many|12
CSASRGNEKLFF
TGCAGTGCCTCCCGGGGCAATGAAAAACTGTTTTTT
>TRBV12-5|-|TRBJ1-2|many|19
CASGFTNLTGHNYYGGYTF
TGTGCTAGTGGTTTCACAAACCTAACGGGACACAACTATTACGGGGGCTACACCTTC
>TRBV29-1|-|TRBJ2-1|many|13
CSAGQRSGNEQFF
TGCAGCGCTGGACAGCGGTCCGGGAATGAGCAGTTCTTC
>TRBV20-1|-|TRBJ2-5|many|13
CSAVQGDYGTQYF
TGCAGTGCCGTACAGGGTGATTATGGGACCCAGTACTTC
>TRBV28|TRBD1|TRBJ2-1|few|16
CASSSPGQGGYNEQFF
TGTGCCAGCAGTAGCCCGGGACAGGGGGGCTACAATGAGCAGTTCTTC
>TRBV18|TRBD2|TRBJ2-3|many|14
CASSQTSGTDTQYF
TGTGCCAGTTCACAGACTAGCGGTACAGATACGCAGTATTTT
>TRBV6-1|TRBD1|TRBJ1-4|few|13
CARGTAAGEKLFF
TGTGCCAGGGGGACAGCCGCTGGTGAAAAACTGTTTTTT
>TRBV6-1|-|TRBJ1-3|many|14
CASSETGTGNTIYF
TGTGCCAGCAGTGAAACCGGAACTGGAAACACCATATATTTT
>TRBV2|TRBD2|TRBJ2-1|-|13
CASSPPPGLEQFF
TGTGCCAGCTCGCCACCCCCGGGACTAGAGCAGTTCTTC
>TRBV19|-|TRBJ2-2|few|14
CASSARTQTGELFF
TGTGCCAGTAGTGCTCGGACTCAAACCGGGGAGCTGTTTTTT
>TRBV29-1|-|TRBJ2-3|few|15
CSVVPRTRGADTQYF
TGCAGCGTTGTCCCCAGGACCCGAGGGGCAGATACGCAGTATTTT
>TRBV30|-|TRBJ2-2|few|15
CAWSQLGGDTGELFF
TGTGCCTGGAGTCAGTTAGGAGGTGACACCGGGGAGCTGTTTTTT
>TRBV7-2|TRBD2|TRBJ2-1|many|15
CASSLDGGGWNEQFF
TGTGCCAGCAGCTTAGACGGCGGGGGGTGGAATGAGCAGTTCTTC